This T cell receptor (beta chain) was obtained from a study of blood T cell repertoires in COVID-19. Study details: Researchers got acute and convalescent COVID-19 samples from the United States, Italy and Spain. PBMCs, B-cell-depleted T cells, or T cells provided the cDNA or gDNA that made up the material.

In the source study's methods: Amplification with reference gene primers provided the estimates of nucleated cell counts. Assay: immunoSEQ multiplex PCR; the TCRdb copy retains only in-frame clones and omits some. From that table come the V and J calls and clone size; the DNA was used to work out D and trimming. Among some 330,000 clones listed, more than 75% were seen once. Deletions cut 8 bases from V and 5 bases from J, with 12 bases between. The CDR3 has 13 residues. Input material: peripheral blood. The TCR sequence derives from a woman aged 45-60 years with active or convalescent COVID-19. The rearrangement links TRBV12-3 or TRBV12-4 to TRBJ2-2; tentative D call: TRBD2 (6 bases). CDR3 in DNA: TGTGCCAGCCACCTCCGGGGGACCGGGGAGCTGTTTTTT. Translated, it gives CASHLRGTGELFF.